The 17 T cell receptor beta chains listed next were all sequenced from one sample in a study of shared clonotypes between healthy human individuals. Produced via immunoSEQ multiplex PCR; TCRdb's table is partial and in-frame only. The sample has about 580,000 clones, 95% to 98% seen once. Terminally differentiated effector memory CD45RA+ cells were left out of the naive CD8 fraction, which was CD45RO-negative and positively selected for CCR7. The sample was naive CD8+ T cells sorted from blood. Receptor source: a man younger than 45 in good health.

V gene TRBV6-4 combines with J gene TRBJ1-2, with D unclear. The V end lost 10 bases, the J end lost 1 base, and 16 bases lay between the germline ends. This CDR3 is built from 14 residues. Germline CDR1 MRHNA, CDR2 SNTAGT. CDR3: CATRSGAVNYGYTF. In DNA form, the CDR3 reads TGTGCCACGCGTTCCGGAGCCGTTAACTATGGCTACACCTTC.

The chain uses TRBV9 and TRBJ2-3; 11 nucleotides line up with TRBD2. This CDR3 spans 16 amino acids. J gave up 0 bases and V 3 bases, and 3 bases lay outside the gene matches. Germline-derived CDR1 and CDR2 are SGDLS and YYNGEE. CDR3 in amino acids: CASSGGLADSTDTQYF. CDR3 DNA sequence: TGTGCCAGCAGCGGGGGACTAGCGGACAGCACAGATACGCAGTATTTT. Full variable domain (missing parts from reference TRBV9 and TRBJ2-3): DSGVTQTPKHLITATGQRVTLRCSPRSGDLSVYWYQQSLDQGLQFLIQYYNGEERAKGNILERFSAQQFPDLHSELNLSSLELGDSALYFCASSGGLADSTDTQYFGPGTRLTVL.

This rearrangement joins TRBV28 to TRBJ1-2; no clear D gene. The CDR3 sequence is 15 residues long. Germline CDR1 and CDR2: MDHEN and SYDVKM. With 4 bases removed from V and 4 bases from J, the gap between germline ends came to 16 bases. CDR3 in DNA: TGTGCCAGCAGTTCCCTTGGGGTCAGCACCTATGGCTACACCTTC. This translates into CASSSLGVSTYGYTF.

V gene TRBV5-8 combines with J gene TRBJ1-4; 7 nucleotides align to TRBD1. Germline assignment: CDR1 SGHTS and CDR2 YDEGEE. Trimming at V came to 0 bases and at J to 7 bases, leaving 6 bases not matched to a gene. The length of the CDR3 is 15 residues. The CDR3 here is CASSLEGARGEKLFF. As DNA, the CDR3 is TGTGCCAGCAGCTTGGAGGGGGCCCGGGGTGAAAAACTGTTTTTT.

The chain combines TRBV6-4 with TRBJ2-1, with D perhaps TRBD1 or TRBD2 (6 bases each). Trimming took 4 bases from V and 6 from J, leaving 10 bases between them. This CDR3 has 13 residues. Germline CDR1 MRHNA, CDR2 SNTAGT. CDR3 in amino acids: CASSGRGSNEQFF. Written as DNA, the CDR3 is TGTGCCAGCAGTGGGAGGGGGTCCAATGAGCAGTTCTTC.

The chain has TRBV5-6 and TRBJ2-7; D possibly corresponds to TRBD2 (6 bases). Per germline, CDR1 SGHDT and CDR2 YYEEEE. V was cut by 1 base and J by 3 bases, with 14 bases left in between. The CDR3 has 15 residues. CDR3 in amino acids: CASSLTRQGGYEQYF. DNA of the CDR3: TGTGCCAGCAGCTTGACTAGGCAGGGAGGCTACGAGCAGTACTTC.

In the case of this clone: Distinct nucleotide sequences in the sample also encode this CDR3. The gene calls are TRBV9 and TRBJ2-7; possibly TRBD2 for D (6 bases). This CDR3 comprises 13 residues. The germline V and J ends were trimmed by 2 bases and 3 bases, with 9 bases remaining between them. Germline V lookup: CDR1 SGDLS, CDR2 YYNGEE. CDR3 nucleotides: TGTGCCAGCAGCGTGGGGGGAAACTACGAGCAGTACTTC. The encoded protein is CASSVGGNYEQYF.

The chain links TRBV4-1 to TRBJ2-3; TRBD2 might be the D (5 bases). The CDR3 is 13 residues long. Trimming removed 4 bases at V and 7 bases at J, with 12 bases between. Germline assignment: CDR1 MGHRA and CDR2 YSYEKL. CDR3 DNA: TGCGCCAGCAGCCGAGTAGGACTGTATACGCAGTATTTT. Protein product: CASSRVGLYTQYF.

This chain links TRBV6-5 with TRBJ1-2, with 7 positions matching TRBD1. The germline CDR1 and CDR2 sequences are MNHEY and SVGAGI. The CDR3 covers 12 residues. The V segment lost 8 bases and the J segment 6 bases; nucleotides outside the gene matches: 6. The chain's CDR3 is CASLDRLNGYTF. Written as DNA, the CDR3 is TGTGCCAGCCTGGACAGGTTAAATGGCTACACCTTC.

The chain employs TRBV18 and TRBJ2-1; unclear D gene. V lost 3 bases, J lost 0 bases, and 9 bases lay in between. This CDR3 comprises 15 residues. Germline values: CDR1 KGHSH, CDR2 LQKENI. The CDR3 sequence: CASSPPESSYNEQFF. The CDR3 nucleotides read TGTGCCAGCTCACCCCCGGAGAGCTCCTACAATGAGCAGTTCTTC.

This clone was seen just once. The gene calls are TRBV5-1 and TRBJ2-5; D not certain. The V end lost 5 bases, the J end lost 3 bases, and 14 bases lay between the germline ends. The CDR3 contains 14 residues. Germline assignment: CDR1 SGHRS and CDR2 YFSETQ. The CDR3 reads CASSWVITEETQYF. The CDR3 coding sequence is TGCGCCAGCAGTTGGGTTATAACAGAAGAGACCCAGTACTTC.

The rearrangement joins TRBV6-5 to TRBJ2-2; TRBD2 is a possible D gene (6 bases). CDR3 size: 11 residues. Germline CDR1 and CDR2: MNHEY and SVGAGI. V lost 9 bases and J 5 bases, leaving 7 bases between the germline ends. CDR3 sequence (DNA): TGTGCCAGTCGGGGGACCGGGGAGCTGTTTTTT. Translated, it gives CASRGTGELFF.

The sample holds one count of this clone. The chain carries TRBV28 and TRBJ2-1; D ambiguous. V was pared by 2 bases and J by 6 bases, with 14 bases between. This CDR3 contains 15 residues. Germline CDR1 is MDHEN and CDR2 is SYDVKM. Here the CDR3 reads CASSLGGVSGNEQFF. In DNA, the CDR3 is TGTGCCAGCAGTTTAGGCGGAGTTTCTGGCAATGAGCAGTTCTTC.

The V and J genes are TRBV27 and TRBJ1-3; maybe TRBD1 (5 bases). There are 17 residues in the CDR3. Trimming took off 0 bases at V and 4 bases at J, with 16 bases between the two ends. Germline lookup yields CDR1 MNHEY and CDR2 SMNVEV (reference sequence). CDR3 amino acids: CASSLSLPRKGGNTIYF. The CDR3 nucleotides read TGTGCCAGCAGTTTATCCCTACCCCGGAAGGGGGGAAACACCATATATTTT.

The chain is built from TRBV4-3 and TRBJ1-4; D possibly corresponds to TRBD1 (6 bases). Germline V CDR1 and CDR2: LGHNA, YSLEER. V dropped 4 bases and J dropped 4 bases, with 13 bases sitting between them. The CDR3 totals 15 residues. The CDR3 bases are TGCGCCAGCAGCCCCTGGACAGACCGTAATGAAAAACTGTTTTTT. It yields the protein CASSPWTDRNEKLFF.

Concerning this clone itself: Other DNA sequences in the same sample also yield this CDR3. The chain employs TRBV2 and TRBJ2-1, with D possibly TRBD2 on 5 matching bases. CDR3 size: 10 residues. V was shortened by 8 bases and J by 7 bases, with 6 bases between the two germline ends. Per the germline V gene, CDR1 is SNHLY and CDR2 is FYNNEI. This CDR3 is CASRGNEQFF. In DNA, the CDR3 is TGTGCCAGCCGAGGGAATGAGCAGTTCTTC. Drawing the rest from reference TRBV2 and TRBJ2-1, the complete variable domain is EPEVTQTPSHQVTQMGQEVILRCVPISNHLYFYWYRQILGQKVEFLVSFYNNEISEKSEIFDDQFSVERPDGSNFTLKIRSTKLEDSAMYFCASRGNEQFFGPGTRLTVL.

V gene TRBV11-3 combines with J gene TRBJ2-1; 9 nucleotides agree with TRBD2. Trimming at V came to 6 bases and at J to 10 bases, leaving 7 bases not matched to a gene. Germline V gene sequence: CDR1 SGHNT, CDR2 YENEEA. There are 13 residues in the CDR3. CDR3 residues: CASRGREGPEQFF. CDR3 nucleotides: TGTGCCAGCAGAGGGCGGGAGGGCCCAGAGCAGTTCTTC.